This T cell receptor (beta chain) is drawn from a study of blood T cell repertoires in COVID-19 (TCRdb year 2020). Context from the whole study: The collaborator samples originated in the United States, Italy and Spain and spanned the acute and convalescent phases of COVID-19. The material from the prospective study consisted of cDNA or gDNA derived from T cells, B-cell-depleted T cells, or PBMCs. Deeply sampled blood TCRbeta repertoires from subjects exposed to, actively infected with, or recovered from COVID-19 were included in the dataset. The repertoires were released in a freely available public database meant as a resource for research on the immune response to SARS-CoV-2. The samples were drawn from the first 160 participants of the ongoing ImmuneRACE study and from 1,254 subjects provided by 6 global collaborators. A de-identified subject ID, COVID-19 status, age in years and sex were almost always included in the sample metadata. Where available, HLA class I and class II types were taken from metadata supplied by the sample provider and were not determined by assay-based typing. Paper-wide results and their limitations: The amount of clinical and demographic metadata varied by source and participant and was provided uncurated.

TCRbeta CDR3 regions were amplified from genomic DNA using the immunoSEQ Assay, a bias-controlled multiplex PCR. The study's own analysis went as follows. The number of nucleated cells in each sample was estimated by amplification of reference gene primers within the assay. Sequence reads were collapsed and filtered to measure the absolute abundance of every unique TCRbeta CDR3 rearrangement. For each sample, productive Simpson clonality was calculated as the square root of Simpson's diversity index across productive rearrangements. The table comes from immuneACCESS by way of TCRdb, which keeps in-frame sequences with V and J called. Part of the clones is missing from these tables; in studies checked, under half for an unresolved V gene and the rest for unknown reasons. V and J calls and clone size follow that table, whereas D and trimming were derived from the DNA. Across this sample there are about 220,000 clones, with 84% seen only once. The ten biggest clones cover 6.8% of the sample.

Via the germline V gene (reference sequence), CDR1 is LNHDA and CDR2 SQIVND. Spanning cysteine to phenylalanine, the CDR3 consists of 16 amino acids. The CDR3 DNA has 48 bases and is translated from base 1. V is cut back by 1 base and J by 2 bases, with 6 bases in the junction unmatched. In the case of this clone: What antigen it recognizes has not been identified. No qualities accompany the bases; no much larger clone lies one base away.

Participants in the prospective study were aged roughly 18 to 95 years, lived in about two dozen United States geographic areas, and enrolled through a virtual design. In the prospective study, cohorts were assigned on the basis of participant-reported clinical history obtained from a screening survey and a study questionnaire. Recovered participants in ImmuneRACE Cohort 3 were defined by two consecutive negative NP/OP PCR tests, clearance by a healthcare professional, or resolution of symptoms. In the prospective study, whole blood, serum and a nasopharyngeal or oropharyngeal swab were collected from each participant by mobile phlebotomists. Participants in the prospective study had the option to provide additional blood draws and questionnaires over an approximately 2-month period. Before DNA extraction, blood samples from the prospective study were shipped at room temperature or frozen.

The V and J segments used are TRBV19 and TRBJ2-3; TRBD2 agrees with 7 junctional bases. The sequencing input was PBMCs or T cells enriched from blood (not recorded which). The receptor's source is a woman between 40 and 55 years old who had recovered from COVID-19. The CDR3 region reads CASSIVGGLNTDTQYF. The DNA reads TGTGCCAGTAGTATAGTTGGGGGACTAAACACAGATACGCAGTATTTT.